This T cell receptor beta chain is drawn from a study of cytomegalovirus exposure and HLA in healthy donors. The V gene end was trimmed by 3 bases and the J gene end by 3 bases; junction bases not matched to a gene: 10. The CDR3 spans 16 residues. Germline CDR1 and CDR2: SGDLS and YYNGEE. This clone was counted only a few times. Its target is not known. Primers for the PCR totalled 60 Vbeta and 13 Jbeta. Repertoires were generated with immunoSEQ multiplex PCR, while TCRdb's copy carries only in-frame clones and drops some. This sample yields about 140,000 clones, of which more than 60% are seen a single time; around 1.5% belongs to the top ten. Overall study findings and caveats: Investigators reported 150 to 200 TCR beta chains as tied to cytomegalovirus.

The rearrangement uses TRBV9 and TRBJ2-3; 7 bases agree with TRBD2. Sample: PBMCs. The source of this sequence is a female donor in good health and CMV-seronegative. CDR3 sequence: CASSGRAGAETDTQYF. CDR3 DNA: TGTGCCAGCAGCGGGAGGGCGGGAGCGGAAACAGATACGCAGTATTTT.